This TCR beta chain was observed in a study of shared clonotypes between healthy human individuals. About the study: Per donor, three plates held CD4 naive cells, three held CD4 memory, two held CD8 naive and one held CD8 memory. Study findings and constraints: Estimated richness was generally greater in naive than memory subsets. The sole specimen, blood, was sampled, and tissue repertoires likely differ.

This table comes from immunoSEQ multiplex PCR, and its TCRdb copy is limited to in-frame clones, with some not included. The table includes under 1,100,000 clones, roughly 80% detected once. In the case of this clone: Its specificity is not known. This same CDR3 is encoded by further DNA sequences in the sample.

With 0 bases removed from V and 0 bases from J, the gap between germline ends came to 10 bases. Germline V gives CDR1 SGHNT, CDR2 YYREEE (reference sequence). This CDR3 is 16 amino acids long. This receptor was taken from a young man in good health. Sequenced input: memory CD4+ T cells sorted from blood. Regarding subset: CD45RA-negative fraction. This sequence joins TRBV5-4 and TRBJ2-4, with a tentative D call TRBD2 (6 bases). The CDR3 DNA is TGTGCCAGCAGCTTGGGGGGGGACCTAGCCAAAAACATTCAGTACTTC. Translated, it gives CASSLGGDLAKNIQYF.